This T cell receptor beta chain was captured by sequencing in a study of T cells in localized non-small cell lung cancer. Overall study results and limits: Heterogeneity remains possible because sequencing was limited to only one tumor region.

In this sample, this clone is medium-sized. Its specificity is not known. The CDR3 is 15 amino acids. Germline loops: CDR1 SGHNT, CDR2 YENEEA. V was clipped by 1 base and J by 4 bases, with 11 bases between them. Assay: immunoSEQ multiplex PCR; the TCRdb copy retains only in-frame clones and omits some. The sample includes 1,500 to 2,000 clones, approximately 25% of them seen just once. The sequence was obtained from a woman between 40 and 69 years old with stage II lung adenocarcinoma. The source material was lung tumor tissue, sampled before any cancer treatment. This sequence joins TRBV11-3 and TRBJ2-1, with D maybe TRBD2 (6 bases). The CDR3 here is CASSLGGGLYNEQFF. The CDR3 region has the DNA TGTGCCAGCAGCTTAGGGGGAGGACTATACAATGAGCAGTTCTTC.